Each of the 18 T cell receptor beta chains below was sequenced from the same sample in a study of Ad26.COV2.S vaccination and SARS-CoV-2 variants. The table came from immunoSEQ multiplex PCR; TCRdb's copy has only in-frame clones and leaves some out. The table shows some 390,000 clones, with about 91% occurring only once. Noted treatment: around 19 received Ad26.COV2.S at low or high dose, single or two shots; about 5 received placebo; per-sample allocation not given. Specimen acquisition occurred on day 63 following the initial vaccine or placebo injection. This material consisted of peripheral blood, taken in a trial of Ad26.COV2.S vaccine versus placebo. These receptors all come from a person between 18 and 59 years old who received the Ad26.COV2.S COVID-19 vaccine or a placebo.

This chain connects TRBV7-3 to TRBJ2-1, with D possibly matching TRBD1 (5 bases). CDR3 length: 13 amino acids. Trimming left V 8 bases short and J 4 bases short, with 12 bases between. The germline V gene encodes CDR1 SGHTA and CDR2 FQGTGA. The CDR3 DNA is TGTGCCAGCCAAAAGGGGCCATACAATGAGCAGTTCTTC. As protein: CASQKGPYNEQFF. The complete variable domain, with remaining parts taken from reference TRBV7-3 and TRBJ2-1, reads GAGVSQTPSNKVTEKGKYVELRCDPISGHTALYWYRQSLGQGPEFLIYFQGTGAADDSGLPNDRFFAVRPEGSVSTLKIQRTERGDSAVYLCASQKGPYNEQFFGPGTRLTVL.

The chain is built from TRBV9 and TRBJ2-1; no clear D gene. The CDR3 has 11 amino acids. Looked up from germline, CDR1 is SGDLS and CDR2 is YYNGEE. V was pared by 0 bases and J by 9 bases, with 4 bases between. For the CDR3, the DNA is TGTGCCAGCAGCGTAGGAGGTGAGCAGTTCTTC. It encodes CASSVGGEQFF.

The rearrangement links TRBV5-1 to TRBJ2-5; a possible D gene is TRBD2 (6 bases). Per the germline V gene, CDR1 is SGHRS and CDR2 is YFSETQ. V was trimmed by 4 bases and J by 2 bases, leaving 21 bases between them. The CDR3 has 17 amino acids. Here the CDR3 reads CASSMGDSQPWQETQYF. The CDR3 DNA is TGCGCCAGCAGCATGGGGGACTCCCAACCGTGGCAAGAGACCCAGTACTTC. The whole variable domain, remainder taken from reference TRBV5-1 and TRBJ2-5, is KAGVTQTPRYLIKTRGQQVTLSCSPISGHRSVSWYQQTPGQGLQFLFEYFSETQRNKGNFPGRFSGRQFSNSRSEMNVSTLELGDSALYLCASSMGDSQPWQETQYFGPGTRLLVL.

This clone was counted once. The CDR3 DNA is TGTGCCAGCAGCCCCCGGGCCAACAATGAGCAGTTCTTC. Translating it yields CASSPRANNEQFF. V and J are TRBV12-3 or TRBV12-4 and TRBJ2-1; D remains ambiguous. V was pared by 6 bases and J by 5 bases, with 11 bases between. The CDR3 totals 13 residues.

V usage is TRBV7-9 and J usage is TRBJ2-3; 7 nucleotides align to TRBD2. The CDR3 is 9 residues long. The germline V gene encodes CDR1 SEHNR and CDR2 FQNEAQ (reference sequence). The CDR3 DNA reads TGTCGGGAGGAAGATACGCAGTATTTT. Translating gives CREEDTQYF.

The rearrangement joins TRBV7-2 to TRBJ1-2; TRBD1 matches at 8 bases. The trim removed 5 bases at V and 5 bases at J, leaving 13 bases unmatched. The germline V gene has CDR1 SGHTA and CDR2 FQGNSA. This CDR3 has 16 residues. CDR3 in amino acids: CASSPAGAGTGYGYTF. For the CDR3, the DNA is TGTGCCAGCAGCCCGGCGGGGGCCGGGACAGGTTATGGCTACACCTTC.

The J gene is TRBJ2-3, the V gene TRBV6-5; TRBD1 matches at 7 bases. Germline CDR1 MNHEY, CDR2 SVGAGI. This CDR3 is built from 12 residues. Unmatched junction bases numbered 11, after V lost 7 bases and J lost 13 bases. CDR3 in amino acids: CASTRDSADEYF. The DNA for the CDR3 is TGTGCCAGCACAAGGGACAGCGCCGATGAGTATTTT.

This chain joins TRBV5-5 and TRBJ1-1; D uncertain. The CDR3 sequence is 15 residues long. Trimming took off 2 bases at V and 2 bases at J, with 13 bases between the two ends. Germline assignment: CDR1 SGHKS and CDR2 YYEKEE (reference sequence). The DNA of the CDR3 is TGTGCCAGCAGCTTTGATGTAGTTTACAACACTGAAGCTTTCTTT. Translated, it gives CASSFDVVYNTEAFF.

CDR3 DNA sequence: TGTGCCAGCAGCTTAGGCAGCACCTACGAGCAGTACTTC. It translates to CASSLGSTYEQYF. The chain joins TRBV7-2 to TRBJ2-7; no clear D. V lost 1 base and J lost 2, with 6 bases in between. CDR3 length: 13 residues. Germline V lookup: CDR1 SGHTA, CDR2 FQGNSA.

The chain employs TRBV6-5 and TRBJ2-7, with 11 positions matching TRBD1. CDR1 and CDR2 from the germline V gene are MNHEY and SVGAGI. The CDR3 extends over 15 amino acids. Unmatched junction bases numbered 6, after V lost 5 bases and J lost 3 bases. This CDR3 is CASSPWTGGLYEQYF. The CDR3 region has the DNA TGTGCCAGCAGTCCCTGGACAGGGGGCCTCTACGAGCAGTACTTC.

The rearrangement links TRBV9 to TRBJ2-7; 7 nucleotides line up with TRBD2. The CDR3 totals 14 residues. The V and J ends lost 7 bases and 6 bases, in that order; junction bases with no gene match: 13. Germline V gene sequence: CDR1 SGDLS, CDR2 YYNGEE. The CDR3, as DNA: TGTGCCAGCGAGCCGGGGATTACGGGGGGCGAGCAGTACTTC. Residues: CASEPGITGGEQYF.

CDR3 region: CASSLGSDTYGETQYF. The CDR3 bases are TGCGCCAGCAGCTTGGGTTCGGACACTTACGGGGAGACCCAGTACTTC. The rearrangement joins TRBV5-1 to TRBJ2-5; possibly TRBD1 for D (5 bases). CDR3 length: 16 amino acids. The germline CDR1 and CDR2 sequences are SGHRS and YFSETQ. Trimming pared 0 bases from V and 5 bases from J, leaving 17 bases between.

V and J are TRBV9 and TRBJ2-7; tentative D call: TRBD2 (6 bases). Germline lookup yields CDR1 SGDLS and CDR2 YYNGEE. V lost 6 bases to trimming and J lost 0 bases, with 13 bases between them. CDR3 length: 14 amino acids. CDR3 in amino acids: CASTPRGSSYEQYF. Here the CDR3 DNA reads TGTGCCAGCACCCCCCGGGGGAGCTCCTACGAGCAGTACTTC.

Points on this clone: In the same sample, other DNA sequences code for this CDR3. This chain uses TRBV2 with TRBJ2-7; D call uncertain. V lost 5 bases, J lost 1 base, and 9 bases lay in between. Germline CDR1 reads SNHLY; CDR2 reads FYNNEI. The CDR3 runs 13 residues. The CDR3: CASSLGRSYEQYF. The CDR3 DNA reads as TGTGCCAGCAGTCTAGGACGTTCCTACGAGCAGTACTTC.

This chain joins TRBV2 and TRBJ1-4; 7 nucleotides agree with TRBD1. The germline CDR1 and CDR2 sequences are SNHLY and FYNNEI. The CDR3 loop spans 15 amino acids. Germline trimming cut 6 bases from V and 4 bases from J; bases unmatched to any gene: 8. The DNA of the CDR3 is TGTGCCAGCAGCGCGACAGGGCCCGTTAATGAAAAACTGTTTTTT. Amino acid sequence: CASSATGPVNEKLFF. Full variable domain (missing parts from reference TRBV2 and TRBJ1-4): EPEVTQTPSHQVTQMGQEVILRCVPISNHLYFYWYRQILGQKVEFLVSFYNNEISEKSEIFDDQFSVERPDGSNFTLKIRSTKLEDSAMYFCASSATGPVNEKLFFGSGTQLSVL.

The chain is built from TRBV5-1 and TRBJ2-1; the D gene is possibly TRBD2 (5 bases). The CDR3 consists of 16 residues. Trimming removed 0 bases at V and 8 bases at J, with 18 bases between. From germline, CDR1 is SGHRS and CDR2 YFSETQ. CDR3 in amino acids: CASSLAMSPGVYEQFF. CDR3 DNA sequence: TGCGCCAGCAGCTTGGCCATGTCTCCCGGGGTCTATGAGCAGTTCTTC.

The rearrangement links TRBV18 to TRBJ1-2; tentatively, D is TRBD1 (5 bases). CDR3 length: 13 residues. Trimming removed 3 bases at V and 3 bases at J, with 8 bases between. Germline values: CDR1 KGHSH, CDR2 LQKENI. The CDR3 DNA follows: TGTGCCAGCTCACCCGCGGGGGACTATGGCTACACCTTC. Translating gives CASSPAGDYGYTF.

The chain employs TRBV5-1 and TRBJ1-3, with TRBD1 as a possible D gene (6 bases). V was pared by 4 bases and J by 0 bases, with 14 bases between. From germline, CDR1 is SGHRS and CDR2 YFSETQ. CDR3 size: 16 residues. The CDR3 nucleotides are TGCGCCAGCAGCCCCCGACAGGAGAGCTCTGGAAACACCATATATTTT. Encoded protein: CASSPRQESSGNTIYF.